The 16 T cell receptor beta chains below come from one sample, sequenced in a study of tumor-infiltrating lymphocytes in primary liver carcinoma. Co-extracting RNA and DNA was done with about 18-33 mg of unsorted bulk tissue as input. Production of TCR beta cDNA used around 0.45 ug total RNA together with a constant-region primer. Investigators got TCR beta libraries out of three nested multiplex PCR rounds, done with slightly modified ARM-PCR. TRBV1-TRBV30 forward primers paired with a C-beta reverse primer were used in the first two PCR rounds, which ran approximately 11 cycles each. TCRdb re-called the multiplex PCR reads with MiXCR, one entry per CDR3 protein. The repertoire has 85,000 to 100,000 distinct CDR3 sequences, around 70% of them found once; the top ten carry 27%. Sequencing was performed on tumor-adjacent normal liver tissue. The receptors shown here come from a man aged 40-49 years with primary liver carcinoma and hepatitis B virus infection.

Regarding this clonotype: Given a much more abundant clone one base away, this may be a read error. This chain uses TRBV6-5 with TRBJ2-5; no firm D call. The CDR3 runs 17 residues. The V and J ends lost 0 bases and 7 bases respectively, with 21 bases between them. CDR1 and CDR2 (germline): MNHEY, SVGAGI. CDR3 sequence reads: CASSYSTISIGWGTQYF. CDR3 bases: TGTGCCAGCAGTTACTCTACGATTTCAATTGGTTGGGGGACCCAGTACTTC.

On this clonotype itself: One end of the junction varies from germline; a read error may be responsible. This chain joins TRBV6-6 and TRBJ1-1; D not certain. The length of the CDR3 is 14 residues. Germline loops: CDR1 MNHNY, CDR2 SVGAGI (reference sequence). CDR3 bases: TGTGCCTGCAGTTACCCGATTGCGACCACTGAAGCTTTCTTT. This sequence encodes CACSYPIATTEAFF.

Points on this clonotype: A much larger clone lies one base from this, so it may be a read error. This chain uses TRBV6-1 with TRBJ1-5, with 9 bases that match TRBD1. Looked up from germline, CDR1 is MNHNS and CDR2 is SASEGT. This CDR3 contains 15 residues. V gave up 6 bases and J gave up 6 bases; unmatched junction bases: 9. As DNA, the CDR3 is TGTGCCAGCAGACAAACAGGGGGCCTGACTCAGCCCCAGCATTTT. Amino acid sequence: CASRQTGGLTQPQHF.

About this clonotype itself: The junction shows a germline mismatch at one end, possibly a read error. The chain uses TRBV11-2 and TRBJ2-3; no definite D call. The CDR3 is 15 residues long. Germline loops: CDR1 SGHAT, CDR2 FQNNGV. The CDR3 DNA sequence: TGTGCCAGCAGCGAACGGAACAGACACACAGATACGCAGTATTTC. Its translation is CASSERNRHTDTQYF.

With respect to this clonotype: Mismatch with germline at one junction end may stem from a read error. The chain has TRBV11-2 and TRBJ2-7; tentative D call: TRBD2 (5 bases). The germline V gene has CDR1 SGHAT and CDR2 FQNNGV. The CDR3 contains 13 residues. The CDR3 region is CTSSFSGSYKQYF. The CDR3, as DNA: TGTACCAGCAGCTTCTCGGGGTCCTACAAGCAGTACTTC.

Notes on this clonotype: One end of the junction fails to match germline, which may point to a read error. Here the CDR3 reads CVSSPSSDSPPREQYF. DNA of the CDR3: TGCGTCAGCAGCCCATCAAGTGACAGCCCTCCGAGGGAGCAGTACTTC. V is TRBV4-1 and J is TRBJ2-7; a weak D match, TRBD1 (5 bases). CDR1 MGHRA and CDR2 YSYEKL come from the germline V gene. CDR3 size: 16 residues.

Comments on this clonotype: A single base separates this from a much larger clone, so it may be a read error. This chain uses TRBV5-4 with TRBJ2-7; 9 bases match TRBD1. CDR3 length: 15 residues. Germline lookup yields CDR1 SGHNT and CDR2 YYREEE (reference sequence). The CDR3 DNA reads TGTGCCGGCAGTCCCGGGACAGGGCAAATTTACGAGCAGTACTTC. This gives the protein CAGSPGTGQIYEQYF.

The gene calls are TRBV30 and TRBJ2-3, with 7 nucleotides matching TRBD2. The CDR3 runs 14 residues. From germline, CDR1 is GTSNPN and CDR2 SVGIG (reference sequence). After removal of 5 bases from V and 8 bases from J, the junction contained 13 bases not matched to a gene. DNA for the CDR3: TGTGCCTGGGTCCGAAGCGGGGCTGGAGGTACGCAGTATTTT. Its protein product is CAWVRSGAGGTQYF.

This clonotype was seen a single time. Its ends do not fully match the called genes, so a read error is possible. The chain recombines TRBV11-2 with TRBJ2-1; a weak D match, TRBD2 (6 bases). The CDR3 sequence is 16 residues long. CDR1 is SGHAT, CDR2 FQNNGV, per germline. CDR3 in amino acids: CASSLDIELAKGELFF. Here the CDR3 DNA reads TGTGCCAGCAGCTTGGATATCGAACTAGCCAAGGGTGAGCTGTTCTTC. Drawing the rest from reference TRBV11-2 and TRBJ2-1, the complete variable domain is EAGVAQSPRYKIIEKRQSVAFWCNPISGHATLYWYQQILGQGPKLLIQFQNNGVVDDSQLPKDRFSAERLKGVDSTLKIQPAKLEDSAVYLCASSLDIELAKGELFFGPGTRLTVL.

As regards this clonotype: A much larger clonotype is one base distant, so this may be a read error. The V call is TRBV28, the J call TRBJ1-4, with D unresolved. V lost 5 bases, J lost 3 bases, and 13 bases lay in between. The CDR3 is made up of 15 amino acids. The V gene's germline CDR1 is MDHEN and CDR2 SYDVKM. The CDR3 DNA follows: TGTGCCAGCAGTACCGGGCAGTCAGCTAATGAAAAACTGTTTTTT. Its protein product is CASSTGQSANEKLFF.

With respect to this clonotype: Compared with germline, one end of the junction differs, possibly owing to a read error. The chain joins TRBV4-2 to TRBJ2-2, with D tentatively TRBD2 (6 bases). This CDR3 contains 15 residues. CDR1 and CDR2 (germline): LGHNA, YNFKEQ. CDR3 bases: TGTGCCAGTACCTCCGAGCGGGCGAACACCGGGGAGCTGGTTTTT. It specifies CASTSERANTGELVF.

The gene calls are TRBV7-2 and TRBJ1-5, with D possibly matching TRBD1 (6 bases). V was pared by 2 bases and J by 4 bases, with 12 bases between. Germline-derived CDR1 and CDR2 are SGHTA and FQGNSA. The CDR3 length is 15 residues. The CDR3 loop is CASSLFRGPNQPQHF. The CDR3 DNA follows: TGTGCCAGCAGCTTATTTCGGGGGCCGAATCAGCCCCAGCATTTT. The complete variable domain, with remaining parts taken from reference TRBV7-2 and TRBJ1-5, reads GAGVSQSPSNKVTEKGKDVELRCDPISGHTALYWYRQSLGQGLEFLIYFQGNSAPDKSGLPSDRFSAERTGGSVSTLTIQRTQQEDSAVYLCASSLFRGPNQPQHFGDGTRLSIL.

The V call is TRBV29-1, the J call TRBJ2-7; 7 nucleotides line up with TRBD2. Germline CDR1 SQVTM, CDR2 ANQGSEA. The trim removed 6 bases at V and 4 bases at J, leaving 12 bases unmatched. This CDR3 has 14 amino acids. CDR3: CSVTGGDGDYEQYF. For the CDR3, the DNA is TGCAGCGTGACTGGGGGGGACGGGGATTACGAGCAGTACTTC.

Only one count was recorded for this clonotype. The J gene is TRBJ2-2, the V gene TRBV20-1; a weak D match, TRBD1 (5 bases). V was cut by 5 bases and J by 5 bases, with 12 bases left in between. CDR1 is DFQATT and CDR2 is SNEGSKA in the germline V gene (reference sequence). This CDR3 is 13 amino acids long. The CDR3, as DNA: TGCAGTGCTGGGGCAGAAAATACCGGGGAGCTGTTTTTT. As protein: CSAGAENTGELFF.

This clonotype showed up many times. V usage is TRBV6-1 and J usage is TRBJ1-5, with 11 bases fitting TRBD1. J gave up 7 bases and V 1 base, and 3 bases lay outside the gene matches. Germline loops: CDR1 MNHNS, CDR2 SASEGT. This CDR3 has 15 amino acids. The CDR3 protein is CASSEDRTGGQPQHF. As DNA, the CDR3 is TGTGCCAGCAGTGAAGATAGGACAGGGGGCCAGCCCCAGCATTTT.

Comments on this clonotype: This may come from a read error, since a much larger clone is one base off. In DNA, the CDR3 is TGTGCCAACAGCTTAGGGACAGGGTGGTACGAGCAGCACTTC. Its protein product is CANSLGTGWYEQHF. The chain is built from TRBV11-2 and TRBJ2-7; 9 bases agree with TRBD1. The CDR3 has 14 residues. The germline V gene encodes CDR1 SGHAT and CDR2 FQNNGV.